The 28 T cell receptor beta chains given below trace back to one sample, sequenced in a study of PD-L1 blockade in urothelial cancer. The repertoire was sequenced with immunoSEQ multiplex PCR; TCRdb's copy has only in-frame clones and lacks some. This sample has some 48,000 clones, with around 80% found just once. The time point here: peripheral blood 6 weeks after treatment start. The source material was PBMCs, sampled around atezolizumab (anti-PD-L1) treatment. The receptors here all came from a man in his 70s with urothelial cancer.

The genes are TRBV19 and TRBJ2-2; 7 nucleotides align to TRBD2. Germline V gene sequence: CDR1 LNHDA, CDR2 SQIVND (reference sequence). The J segment lost 7 bases and the V segment lost 3 bases, leaving 11 bases of the junction unmatched. The CDR3 is 16 amino acids. The CDR3 DNA follows: TGTGCCAGTAGTATGGGGCAGCGGGAAGTCCACGGGGAGCTGTTTTTT. Residues: CASSMGQREVHGELFF.

The gene calls are TRBV30 and TRBJ1-1; a weak D match, TRBD1 (5 bases). CDR1 and CDR2 (germline): GTSNPN, SVGIG (reference sequence). The CDR3 spans 13 residues. Trimming pared 2 bases from V and 5 bases from J, leaving 12 bases between. This CDR3 reads CAWSFSGETEAFF. As DNA, the CDR3 is TGTGCCTGGAGTTTTTCGGGGGAGACTGAAGCTTTCTTT. Together with reference TRBV30 and TRBJ1-1, the CDR3 gives the full variable domain: SQTIHQWPATLVQPVGSPLSLECTVEGTSNPNLYWYRQAAGRGLQLLFYSVGIGQISSEVPQNLSASRPQDRQFILSSKKLLLSDSGFYLCAWSFSGETEAFFGQGTRLTVV.

This clone was found once. J is TRBJ1-3 and V is TRBV6-5; 7 nucleotides line up with TRBD1. Germline loops: CDR1 MNHEY, CDR2 SVGAGI. The V segment lost 10 bases and the J segment 1 base; nucleotides outside the gene matches: 10. This CDR3 has 15 residues. CDR3 sequence (DNA): TGTGCCACGGGTAGGGGGCTAGAATCTGGAAACACCATATATTTT. Amino acids: CATGRGLESGNTIYF.

The gene calls are TRBV9 and TRBJ2-3; the D gene is possibly TRBD1 (5 bases). The germline V gene encodes CDR1 SGDLS and CDR2 YYNGEE. CDR3 length: 14 amino acids. Trimming took off 3 bases at V and 2 bases at J, with 10 bases between the two ends. In DNA form, the CDR3 reads TGTGCCAGCAGCGCACAGGTTACCACAGATACGCAGTATTTT. This encodes CASSAQVTTDTQYF. Based on the CDR3 plus reference TRBV9 and TRBJ2-3, the full variable domain is DSGVTQTPKHLITATGQRVTLRCSPRSGDLSVYWYQQSLDQGLQFLIQYYNGEERAKGNILERFSAQQFPDLHSELNLSSLELGDSALYFCASSAQVTTDTQYFGPGTRLTVL.

This chain links TRBV2 with TRBJ1-4; 8 bases agree with TRBD1. The CDR3 contains 14 residues. Germline values: CDR1 SNHLY, CDR2 FYNNEI. Trimming removed 5 bases from V and 7 bases from J; junction bases left unmatched: 6. In nucleotides, the CDR3 is TGTGCCAGCAGTCTGACAGGGGATCCTGAAAAACTGTTTTTT. This gives the protein CASSLTGDPEKLFF. Supplemented by reference TRBV2 and TRBJ1-4, the full variable domain reads EPEVTQTPSHQVTQMGQEVILRCVPISNHLYFYWYRQILGQKVEFLVSFYNNEISEKSEIFDDQFSVERPDGSNFTLKIRSTKLEDSAMYFCASSLTGDPEKLFFGSGTQLSVL.

The V gene is TRBV5-1, the J gene TRBJ2-5; TRBD2 agrees at 7 bases. Germline values: CDR1 SGHRS, CDR2 YFSETQ. V was pared by 3 bases and J by 0 bases, with 8 bases of the junction left unmatched. There are 16 residues in the CDR3. Here the CDR3 reads CASSSSSGAYQETQYF. CDR3 nucleotides: TGCGCCAGCAGCTCTTCTAGCGGTGCGTACCAAGAGACCCAGTACTTC.

This clone was recorded only once. This chain connects TRBV6-5 to TRBJ2-2, with 7 bases matching TRBD1. The germline V gene encodes CDR1 MNHEY and CDR2 SVGAGI. This CDR3 region has 14 residues. V lost 7 bases and J lost 4; bases outside the gene matches: 6. As DNA, the CDR3 is TGTGCCAGCACCTTAGGGGGCAGCACCGGGGAGCTGTTTTTT. This translates into CASTLGGSTGELFF.

The J gene is TRBJ1-4, the V gene TRBV5-8; D gene unclear. Trimming left V 1 base short and J 4 bases short, with 11 bases between. The CDR3 is 15 residues long. Germline-derived CDR1 and CDR2 are SGHTS and YDEGEE. In nucleotides, the CDR3 is TGTGCCAGCAGCTTGCCGGGGAGTAATAATGAAAAACTGTTTTTT. Encoded protein: CASSLPGSNNEKLFF.

This chain connects TRBV9 to TRBJ1-3; D gene uncertain. CDR3 length: 18 residues. V lost 1 base and J 0 bases, leaving 17 bases between the germline ends. CDR1 and CDR2 from the germline V gene are SGDLS and YYNGEE. CDR3 DNA: TGTGCCAGCAGCGTACAAAGCGCGTCACCACTCTCTGGAAACACCATATATTTT. It encodes CASSVQSASPLSGNTIYF.

This clone was seen ten or more times. The chain has TRBV27 and TRBJ2-2; 10 bases are shared with TRBD1. The CDR3 is made up of 20 amino acids. The germline V gene encodes CDR1 MNHEY and CDR2 SMNVEV (reference sequence). With V trimmed by 4 bases and J by 3 bases, 17 bases remained unmatched. The CDR3 loop reads CASSSLATGGKGGDTGELFF. CDR3 nucleotide sequence: TGTGCCAGCAGTTCCCTGGCGACAGGGGGCAAGGGGGGGGACACCGGGGAGCTGTTTTTT.

The V and J genes are TRBV5-1 and TRBJ2-7; 8 positions agree with TRBD1. The V gene's germline CDR1 is SGHRS and CDR2 YFSETQ. The CDR3 extends over 15 amino acids. The J segment lost 4 bases and the V segment lost 2 bases, leaving 8 bases of the junction unmatched. The CDR3 spells CASSFPGGEGYEQYF. The CDR3 nucleotides are TGCGCCAGCAGCTTTCCAGGGGGCGAGGGATACGAGCAGTACTTC. Variable domain in full (rest from reference TRBV5-1 and TRBJ2-7): KAGVTQTPRYLIKTRGQQVTLSCSPISGHRSVSWYQQTPGQGLQFLFEYFSETQRNKGNFPGRFSGRQFSNSRSEMNVSTLELGDSALYLCASSFPGGEGYEQYFGPGTRLTVT.

The chain joins TRBV18 to TRBJ1-1; D may be TRBD1 (6 bases). The CDR3 is 15 amino acids. Per the germline V gene, CDR1 is KGHSH and CDR2 is LQKENI. V was shortened by 4 bases and J by 1 base, with 13 bases between the two germline ends. CDR3 in DNA: TGTGCCAGCTCACGCGACGGGACAACGAACACTGAAGCTTTCTTT. It is translated as CASSRDGTTNTEAFF. Using reference TRBV18 and TRBJ1-1 for the parts outside the CDR3, the full variable domain is NAGVMQNPRHLVRRRGQEARLRCSPMKGHSHVYWYRQLPEEGLKFMVYLQKENIIDESGMPKERFSAEFPKEGPSILRIQQVVRGDSAAYFCASSRDGTTNTEAFFGQGTRLTVV.

This clone has a single count. V is TRBV19 and J is TRBJ2-2; D possibly corresponds to TRBD1 (6 bases). This CDR3 has 14 amino acids. V lost 3 bases, J lost 12 bases, and 17 bases lay in between. The germline V gene has CDR1 LNHDA and CDR2 SQIVND (reference sequence). In DNA form, the CDR3 reads TGTGCCAGTAGTATTCAACCACAGGGTGGGCAGCTGTTTTTT. Translating gives CASSIQPQGGQLFF. Full variable domain (outside the CDR3, taken from reference TRBV19 and TRBJ2-2): DGGITQSPKYLFRKEGQNVTLSCEQNLNHDAMYWYRQDPGQGLRLIYYSQIVNDFQKGDIAEGYSVSREKKESFPLTVTSAQKNPTAFYLCASSIQPQGGQLFFGEGSRLTVL.

V usage is TRBV19 and J usage is TRBJ1-5; perhaps TRBD1 as D (5 bases). The V gene lost 11 bases and the J gene lost 5 bases, with 10 bases spanning the gap. The length of the CDR3 is 11 residues. Germline CDR1 and CDR2: LNHDA and SQIVND (reference sequence). Here the CDR3 DNA reads TGTGCCGGGGGGAAAGATCAGCCCCAGCATTTT. It codes for CAGGKDQPQHF.

The V and J genes are TRBV28 and TRBJ2-7; 7 nucleotides line up with TRBD1. The CDR3 loop spans 14 amino acids. The junction had 7 bases not matched to a gene; V was cut back by 2 bases and J by 6 bases. CDR1 is MDHEN, CDR2 SYDVKM, per germline. This CDR3 is CASSLAGGSGEQYF. CDR3 DNA sequence: TGTGCCAGCAGTTTAGCAGGGGGTTCGGGCGAGCAGTACTTC.

The chain carries TRBV19 and TRBJ2-2; no definite D call. The CDR3 runs to 14 residues. Germline-derived CDR1 and CDR2 are LNHDA and SQIVND (reference sequence). The V gene lost 3 bases and the J gene lost 3 bases, with 8 bases spanning the gap. CDR3 amino acids: CASSIRPDTGELFF. The DNA of the CDR3 is TGTGCCAGTAGTATCCGTCCTGACACCGGGGAGCTGTTTTTT.

The V call is TRBV7-9, the J call TRBJ2-1; the match to TRBD2 covers 7 bases. This CDR3 is built from 15 residues. Germline V gene data show CDR1 as SEHNR and CDR2 as FQNEAQ (reference sequence). Trimming removed 0 bases from V and 9 bases from J; junction bases left unmatched: 8. The CDR3 coding sequence is TGTGCCAGCAGCTTAGCGTATCGTGGGGAGGGTGAGCAGTTCTTC. Encoded protein: CASSLAYRGEGEQFF.

This clone showed up just a few times. This rearrangement joins TRBV20-1 to TRBJ1-1; D not resolved. The CDR3 is made up of 11 amino acids. CDR1 is DFQATT and CDR2 is SNEGSKA in the germline V gene (reference sequence). Between the trimmed V and J ends, which lost 6 bases and 8 bases, there was a span of 13 bases. Here the CDR3 reads CSAVSTQEAFF. In DNA, the CDR3 is TGCAGTGCCGTTAGCACCCAAGAAGCTTTCTTT.

This chain connects TRBV6-1 to TRBJ2-2; 11 bases map to TRBD1. V was clipped by 8 bases and J by 4 bases; unmatched bases: 6. Germline V CDR1 and CDR2: MNHNS, SASEGT. This CDR3 region has 15 residues. The CDR3 coding sequence is TGTGCCAGCGTCGGGACAGGGGGAATCACCGGGGAGCTGTTTTTT. Translation gives CASVGTGGITGELFF.

The V call is TRBV16, the J call TRBJ2-2; 7 positions agree with TRBD1. The V segment lost 2 bases and the J segment 0 bases; nucleotides outside the gene matches: 3. Germline V gives CDR1 KGHSY, CDR2 FQNENV. The CDR3 contains 16 residues. This CDR3 reads CASSQGTAANTGELFF. The CDR3, as DNA: TGTGCCAGCAGCCAAGGGACAGCCGCGAACACCGGGGAGCTGTTTTTT.

The chain couples TRBV11-2 to TRBJ2-5, with no clear D. Trimming took off 5 bases at V and 5 bases at J, with 12 bases between the two ends. CDR1 SGHAT and CDR2 FQNNGV come from the germline V gene. CDR3 length: 13 amino acids. The chain's CDR3 is CASSQLAVETQYF. The CDR3 nucleotides read TGTGCCAGCAGCCAATTAGCAGTGGAGACCCAGTACTTC.

The chain couples TRBV5-6 to TRBJ1-2, with 9 positions matching TRBD1. This CDR3 contains 15 residues. V was pared by 0 bases and J by 4 bases, with 4 bases of the junction left unmatched. CDR1 and CDR2 (germline): SGHDT, YYEEEE. CDR3 sequence: CASSLVDRGGYGYTF. CDR3 coding DNA: TGTGCCAGCAGCTTGGTCGACAGGGGGGGCTATGGCTACACCTTC.

This clone has a handful of counts. V is TRBV27 and J is TRBJ2-3; the D gene is possibly TRBD1 (7 bases). Germline V CDR1 and CDR2: MNHEY, SMNVEV (reference sequence). V lost 5 bases and J lost 5, with 17 bases in between. This CDR3 has 15 amino acids. CDR3 sequence reads: CASSQGRGDIDTQYF. Written as DNA, the CDR3 is TGTGCCAGCAGTCAGGGCAGGGGGGACATAGATACGCAGTATTTT.

J is TRBJ2-1 and V is TRBV28, with TRBD2 matching 13 bases. This CDR3 is built from 15 residues. The germline CDR1 and CDR2 sequences are MDHEN and SYDVKM. After removal of 7 bases from V and 13 bases from J, the junction contained 13 bases not matched to a gene. CDR3: CASTEAGTSGIGQFF. The CDR3 bases are TGTGCCAGCACCGAGGCCGGGACTAGCGGGATCGGCCAGTTCTTC.

The genes are TRBV11-2 and TRBJ2-3, with D perhaps TRBD2 (6 bases). V was pared by 1 base and J by 4 bases, with 18 bases between. In germline, CDR1 is SGHAT, CDR2 FQNNGV. This CDR3 has 17 residues. CDR3 sequence reads: CASSLAISGSGADTQYF. CDR3 in DNA: TGTGCCAGCAGCTTAGCTATTTCGGGTAGCGGCGCAGATACGCAGTATTTT.

The V gene is TRBV10-1, the J gene TRBJ2-1; possibly TRBD1 for D (6 bases). CDR1 and CDR2 from the germline V gene are WNHNN and SYGVQD (reference sequence). CDR3 length equals 15 residues. The V and J ends lost 3 bases and 4 bases respectively, with 13 bases between them. The CDR3 here is CASSDEGGFYNEQFF. The CDR3 DNA is TGCGCCAGCAGTGACGAAGGGGGATTTTACAATGAGCAGTTCTTC.

This sequence joins TRBV4-1 and TRBJ1-2; 9 nucleotides agree with TRBD1. The V segment lost 0 bases and the J segment 8 bases; nucleotides outside the gene matches: 7. The germline V gene encodes CDR1 MGHRA and CDR2 YSYEKL. This CDR3 has 15 amino acids. CDR3 region: CASSQEGTGFGGYTF. As DNA, the CDR3 is TGCGCCAGCAGCCAAGAAGGGACAGGGTTTGGGGGCTACACCTTC.

The chain has TRBV6-5 and TRBJ1-1; D unresolved. The ends were cut back, 6 bases at V and 4 bases at J, with 9 bases in the middle. Per the germline V gene, CDR1 is MNHEY and CDR2 is SVGAGI. CDR3 length equals 12 residues. The chain's CDR3 is CASRQASTEAFF. The CDR3 DNA sequence: TGTGCCAGCAGGCAAGCCTCCACTGAAGCTTTCTTT.